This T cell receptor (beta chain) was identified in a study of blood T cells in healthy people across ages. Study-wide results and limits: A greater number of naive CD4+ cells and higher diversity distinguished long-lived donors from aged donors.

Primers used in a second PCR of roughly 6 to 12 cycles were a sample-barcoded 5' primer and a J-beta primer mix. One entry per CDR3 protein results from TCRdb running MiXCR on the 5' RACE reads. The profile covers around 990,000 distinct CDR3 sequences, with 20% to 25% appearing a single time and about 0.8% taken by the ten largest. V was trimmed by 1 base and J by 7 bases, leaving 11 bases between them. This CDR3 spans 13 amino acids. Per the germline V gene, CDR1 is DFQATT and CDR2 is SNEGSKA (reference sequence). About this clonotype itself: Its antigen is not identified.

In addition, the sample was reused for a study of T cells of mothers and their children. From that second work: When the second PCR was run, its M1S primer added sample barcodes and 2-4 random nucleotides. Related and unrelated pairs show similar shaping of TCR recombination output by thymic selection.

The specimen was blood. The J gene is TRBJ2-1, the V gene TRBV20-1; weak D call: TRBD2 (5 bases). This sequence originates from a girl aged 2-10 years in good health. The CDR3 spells CSARGDYTNEQFF. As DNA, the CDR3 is TGCAGTGCTAGAGGAGACTATACTAATGAGCAGTTCTTC.